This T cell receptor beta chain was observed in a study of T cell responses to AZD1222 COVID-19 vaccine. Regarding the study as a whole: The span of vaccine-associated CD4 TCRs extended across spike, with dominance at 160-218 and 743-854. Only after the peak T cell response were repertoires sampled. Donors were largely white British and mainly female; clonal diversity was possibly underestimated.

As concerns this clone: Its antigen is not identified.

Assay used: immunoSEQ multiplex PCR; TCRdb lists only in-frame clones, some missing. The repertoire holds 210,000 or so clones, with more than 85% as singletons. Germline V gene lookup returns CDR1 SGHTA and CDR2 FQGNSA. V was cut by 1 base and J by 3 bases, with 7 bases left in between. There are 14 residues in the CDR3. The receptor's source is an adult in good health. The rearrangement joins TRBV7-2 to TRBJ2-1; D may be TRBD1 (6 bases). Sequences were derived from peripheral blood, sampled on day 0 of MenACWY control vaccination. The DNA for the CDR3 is TGTGCCAGCAGCTTAGGGGGGCTCTACAATGAGCAGTTCTTC. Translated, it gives CASSLGGLYNEQFF.